This T cell receptor (beta chain) was captured by sequencing in a study of shared clonotypes between healthy human individuals. Study overall: Three CD4 naive, three CD4 memory, two CD8 naive and one CD8 memory plate were used per donor. General study points: Generally, naive subsets (rather than memory subsets) showed larger estimated richness. Lower generation probabilities were found for non-shared clonotypes than for those shared by all four donors.

A single count supports this clone. Antigen specificity is unknown. The CDR3 loop spans 18 amino acids. V was clipped by 1 base and J by 0 bases, with 13 bases between them. Germline V gene sequence: CDR1 SEHNR, CDR2 FQNEAQ (reference sequence). Only in-frame clones appear in the TCRdb table, and some are missing; sequencing was by immunoSEQ multiplex PCR. The table has around 99,000 clones, almost 70% seen once. The sequence was obtained from a man aged 25 to 45 in good health. The chain uses TRBV7-9 and TRBJ2-6; perhaps TRBD2 as D (5 bases). Sequencing was carried out using memory CD8+ T cells sorted from blood. The subset was: CD45RO+ cells pooled with CCR7-negative TemRA cells. This CDR3 reads CASSLGWSRGSGANVLTF. For the CDR3, the DNA is TGTGCCAGCAGCTTAGGTTGGAGTCGGGGCTCTGGGGCCAACGTCCTGACTTTC.